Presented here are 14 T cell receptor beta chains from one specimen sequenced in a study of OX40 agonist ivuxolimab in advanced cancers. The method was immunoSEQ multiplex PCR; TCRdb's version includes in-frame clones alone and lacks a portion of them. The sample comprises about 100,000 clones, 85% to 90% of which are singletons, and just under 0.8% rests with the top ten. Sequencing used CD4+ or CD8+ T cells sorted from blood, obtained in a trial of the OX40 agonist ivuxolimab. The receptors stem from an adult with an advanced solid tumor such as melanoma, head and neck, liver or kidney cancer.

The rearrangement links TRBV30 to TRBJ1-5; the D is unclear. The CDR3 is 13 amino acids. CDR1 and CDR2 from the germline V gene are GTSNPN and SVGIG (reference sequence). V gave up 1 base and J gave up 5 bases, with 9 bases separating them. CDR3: CAWSGGVDQPQHF. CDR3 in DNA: TGTGCCTGGAGTGGGGGAGTTGATCAGCCCCAGCATTTT.

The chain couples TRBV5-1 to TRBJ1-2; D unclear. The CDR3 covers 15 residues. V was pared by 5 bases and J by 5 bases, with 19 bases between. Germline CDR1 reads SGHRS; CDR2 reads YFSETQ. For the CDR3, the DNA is TGCGCCAGCAGACCGGCCCACAATTCGGTGTATGGCTACACCTTC. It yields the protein CASRPAHNSVYGYTF.

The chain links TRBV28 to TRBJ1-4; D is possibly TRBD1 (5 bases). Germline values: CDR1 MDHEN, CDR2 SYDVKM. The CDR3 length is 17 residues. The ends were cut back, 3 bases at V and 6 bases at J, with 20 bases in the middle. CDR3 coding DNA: TGTGCCAGCAGTTTGGGGTCTGGGGCATACCTCCATGAAAAACTGTTTTTT. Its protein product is CASSLGSGAYLHEKLFF.

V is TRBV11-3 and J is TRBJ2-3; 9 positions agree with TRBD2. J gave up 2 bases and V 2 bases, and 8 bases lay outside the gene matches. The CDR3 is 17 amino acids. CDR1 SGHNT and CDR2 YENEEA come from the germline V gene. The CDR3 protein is CASSLLLGGGATDTQYF. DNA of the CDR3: TGTGCCAGCAGCTTACTCCTGGGCGGGGGGGCCACAGATACGCAGTATTTT.

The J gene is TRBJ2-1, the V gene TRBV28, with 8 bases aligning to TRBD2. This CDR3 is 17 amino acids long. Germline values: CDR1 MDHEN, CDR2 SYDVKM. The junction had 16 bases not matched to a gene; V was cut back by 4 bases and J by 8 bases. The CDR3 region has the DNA TGTGCCAGCAGTTCCGAGCGGGGGACATCCCTTTTCGATGAGCAGTTCTTC. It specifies CASSSERGTSLFDEQFF.

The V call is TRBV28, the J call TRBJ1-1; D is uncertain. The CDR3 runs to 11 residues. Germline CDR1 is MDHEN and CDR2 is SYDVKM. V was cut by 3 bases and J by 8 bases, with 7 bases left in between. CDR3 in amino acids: CASSFRREAFF. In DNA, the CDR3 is TGTGCCAGCAGTTTTAGGCGGGAAGCTTTCTTT.

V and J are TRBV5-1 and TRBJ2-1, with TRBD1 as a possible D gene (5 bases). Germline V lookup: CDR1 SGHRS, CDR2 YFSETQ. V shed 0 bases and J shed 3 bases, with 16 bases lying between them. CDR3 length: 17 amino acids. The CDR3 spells CASSLASGRTFYNEQFF. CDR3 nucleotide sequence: TGCGCCAGCAGCTTGGCCTCAGGCAGGACATTCTACAATGAGCAGTTCTTC.

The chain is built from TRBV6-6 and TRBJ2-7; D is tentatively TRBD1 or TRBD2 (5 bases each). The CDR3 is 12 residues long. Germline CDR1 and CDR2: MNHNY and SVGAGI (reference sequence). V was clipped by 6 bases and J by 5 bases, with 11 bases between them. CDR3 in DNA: TGTGCCAGCAGCCCGGGACGGAACGAGCAGTACTTC. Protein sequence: CASSPGRNEQYF.

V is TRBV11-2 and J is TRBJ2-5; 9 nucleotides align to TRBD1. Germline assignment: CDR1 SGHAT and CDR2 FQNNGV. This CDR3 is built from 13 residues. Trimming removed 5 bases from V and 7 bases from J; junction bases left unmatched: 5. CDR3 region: CASSGQGQGTQYF. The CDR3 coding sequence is TGTGCCAGCAGCGGACAGGGGCAGGGGACCCAGTACTTC.

DNA of the CDR3: TGTGCCAGCAGCCAGACCTACAGTGGGGGGCCGAATGAGCAGTTCTTC. This codes for CASSQTYSGGPNEQFF. The gene calls are TRBV4-2 and TRBJ2-1; either TRBD1 or TRBD2 may fit D (6 bases each). There are 16 residues in the CDR3. Trimming took off 3 bases at V and 7 bases at J, with 19 bases between the two ends. Germline V lookup: CDR1 LGHNA, CDR2 YNFKEQ.

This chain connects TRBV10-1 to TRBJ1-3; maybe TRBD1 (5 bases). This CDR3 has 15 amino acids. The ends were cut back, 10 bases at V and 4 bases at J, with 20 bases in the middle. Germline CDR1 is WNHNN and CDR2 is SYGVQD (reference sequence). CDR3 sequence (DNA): TGCGCCACCTTCAAGCAGGGAGTAGAAGGAAACACCATATATTTT. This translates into CATFKQGVEGNTIYF.

CDR3 nucleotides: TGCGCCAGCAGCTTCCCCCGACAGGTGTCGAGCTCCTACAATGAGCAGTTCTTC. As protein: CASSFPRQVSSSYNEQFF. The V and J genes are TRBV5-1 and TRBJ2-1; tentatively, D is TRBD1 (6 bases). Germline loops: CDR1 SGHRS, CDR2 YFSETQ. V lost 2 bases and J lost 0, with 18 bases in between. The CDR3 sequence is 18 residues long.

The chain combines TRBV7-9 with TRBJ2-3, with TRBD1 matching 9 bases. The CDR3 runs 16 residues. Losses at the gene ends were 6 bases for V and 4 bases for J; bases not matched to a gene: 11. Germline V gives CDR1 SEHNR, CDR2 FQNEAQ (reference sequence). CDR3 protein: CASSLTGGGGADTQYF. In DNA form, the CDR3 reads TGTGCCAGCAGTCTAACAGGGGGCGGGGGCGCAGATACGCAGTATTTT.

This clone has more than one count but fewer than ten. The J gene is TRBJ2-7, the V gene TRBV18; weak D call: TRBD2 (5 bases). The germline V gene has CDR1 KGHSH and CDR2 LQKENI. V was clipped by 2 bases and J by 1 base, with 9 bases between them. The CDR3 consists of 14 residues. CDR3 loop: CASSPAAVSYEQYF. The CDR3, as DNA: TGTGCCAGCTCACCAGCAGCGGTTTCCTACGAGCAGTACTTC.